Listed here are 13 T cell receptor beta chains from one sample, sequenced in a study of CD8 T cells in Susac syndrome. cDNA came from about 0.46 to 1 ug RNA primed by random hexamers. TCRdb analysed the immunoSEQ multiplex PCR reads with MiXCR anew, one entry per CDR3 protein. Of under 200,000 distinct CDR3 sequences in the sample, just under 95% were seen once. Sequencing was performed on CD4+ T cells from PBMCs. The receptors were gathered from a human donor in good health.

The chain combines TRBV9 with TRBJ2-1; 7 bases line up with TRBD1. Germline values: CDR1 SGDLS, CDR2 YYNGEE. The CDR3 has 15 amino acids. The trim removed 0 bases at V and 2 bases at J, leaving 2 bases unmatched. The CDR3 bases are TGTGCCAGCAGCGTAGAGACAGGGCCCTACAATGAGCAGTTCTTC. Translating it yields CASSVETGPYNEQFF.

The chain is built from TRBV27 and TRBJ2-7; the D gene is possibly TRBD1 (6 bases). Germline CDR1 MNHEY, CDR2 SMNVEV (reference sequence). The ends were cut back, 4 bases at V and 5 bases at J, with 21 bases in the middle. The CDR3 extends over 16 amino acids. CDR3: CASSSFGQSRGHEQYF. Here the CDR3 DNA reads TGTGCCAGCAGTTCCTTCGGACAGAGTAGAGGCCACGAGCAGTACTTC.

This clonotype has just one count. This chain connects TRBV2 to TRBJ2-3; perhaps TRBD2 as D (7 bases). The CDR3 contains 13 residues. Germline lookup yields CDR1 SNHLY and CDR2 FYNNEI. Trimming left V 4 bases short and J 5 bases short, with 10 bases between. CDR3 nucleotides: TGTGCCAGCAGTGCCGGGGGGCTAGATACGCAGTATTTT. As protein: CASSAGGLDTQYF.

The chain has TRBV30 and TRBJ1-2; D remains unclear. The CDR3 totals 14 residues. Germline loops: CDR1 GTSNPN, CDR2 SVGIG (reference sequence). V lost 2 bases, J lost 4 bases, and 14 bases lay in between. CDR3 bases: TGTGCCTGGAGTCGCGAGCGGCTTCCCTATGGCTACACCTTC. It is translated as CAWSRERLPYGYTF.

This chain uses TRBV30 with TRBJ2-2; a weak D match, TRBD1 (5 bases). The V gene lost 2 bases and the J gene lost 4 bases, with 8 bases spanning the gap. In germline, CDR1 is GTSNPN, CDR2 SVGIG (reference sequence). CDR3 length equals 13 residues. CDR3 DNA sequence: TGTGCCTGGAGTAGGGGTTTCACCGGGGAGCTGTTTTTT. Protein sequence: CAWSRGFTGELFF.

This chain connects TRBV6-6 to TRBJ2-2; possible D gene TRBD1, 5 bases. The CDR3 contains 14 residues. V lost 8 bases and J lost 2, with 12 bases in between. Germline lookup yields CDR1 MNHNY and CDR2 SVGAGI (reference sequence). CDR3 protein: CASWQGQNTGELFF. The DNA of the CDR3 is TGTGCCAGCTGGCAGGGCCAAAACACCGGGGAGCTGTTTTTT.

This clonotype was found once. V usage is TRBV7-2 and J usage is TRBJ2-3; 7 nucleotides align to TRBD2. The germline CDR1 and CDR2 sequences are SGHTA and FQGNSA. CDR3 length: 16 amino acids. V lost 4 bases to trimming and J lost 0 bases; unmatched junction nucleotides: 7. The CDR3 region is CASSYQAGSSTDTQYF. For the CDR3, the DNA is TGTGCCAGCAGCTACCAAGCGGGGTCTAGCACAGATACGCAGTATTTT.

The CDR3 loop is CASSSFTNTEAFF. The CDR3, as DNA: TGTGCCAGCAGCTCTTTCACCAACACTGAAGCTTTCTTT. The chain recombines TRBV14 with TRBJ1-1, with unresolved D. The CDR3 loop spans 13 amino acids. The germline CDR1 and CDR2 sequences are SGHDN and FVKESK. V lost 5 bases and J 2 bases, leaving 9 bases between the germline ends.

The chain has TRBV6-2 or TRBV6-3 and TRBJ2-5; 8 nucleotides match TRBD1. V lost 6 bases and J lost 5; bases outside the gene matches: 5. The CDR3 is 13 residues long. Germline values: CDR1 MNHEY, CDR2 SVGEGT. The CDR3 bases are TGTGCCAGCAGAGGACAGGGATGGGAGACCCAGTACTTC. It is translated as CASRGQGWETQYF.

The genes are TRBV9 and TRBJ1-1; tentative D call: TRBD1 (6 bases). Trimming removed 4 bases from V and 9 bases from J, with 19 bases in between. Germline CDR1 reads SGDLS; CDR2 reads YYNGEE. There are 14 residues in the CDR3. The CDR3 nucleotides read TGTGCCAGCAGCCCAGACCAGGGGCTTTATAAAGCTTTCTTT. Amino acids: CASSPDQGLYKAFF.

The chain links TRBV2 to TRBJ2-4; TRBD2 might be the D (5 bases). There are 15 residues in the CDR3. Deletions cut 7 bases from V and 3 bases from J, with 16 bases between. CDR1 and CDR2 (germline): SNHLY, FYNNEI. Here the CDR3 reads CASTPMTGGKNIQYF. In DNA, the CDR3 is TGTGCCAGCACCCCCATGACTGGAGGCAAAAACATTCAGTACTTC.

This chain connects TRBV15 to TRBJ2-7, with D unclear. The CDR3 is made up of 12 amino acids. CDR1 is LNHNV and CDR2 is YYDKDF in the germline V gene (reference sequence). Trimming cost V 9 bases and J 7 bases, with 16 bases left between them. CDR3 sequence reads: CATYGRIGEQYF. For the CDR3, the DNA is TGTGCCACTTACGGGCGGATCGGGGAGCAGTACTTC.

The rearrangement uses TRBV9 and TRBJ1-5, with D possibly TRBD1 on 5 matching bases. V was cut by 0 bases and J by 5 bases, with 12 bases left in between. This CDR3 has 15 amino acids. Germline-derived CDR1 and CDR2 are SGDLS and YYNGEE. The CDR3 is CASSVGLGVDQPQHF. The CDR3 coding sequence is TGTGCCAGCAGCGTAGGTCTGGGGGTCGATCAGCCCCAGCATTTT.